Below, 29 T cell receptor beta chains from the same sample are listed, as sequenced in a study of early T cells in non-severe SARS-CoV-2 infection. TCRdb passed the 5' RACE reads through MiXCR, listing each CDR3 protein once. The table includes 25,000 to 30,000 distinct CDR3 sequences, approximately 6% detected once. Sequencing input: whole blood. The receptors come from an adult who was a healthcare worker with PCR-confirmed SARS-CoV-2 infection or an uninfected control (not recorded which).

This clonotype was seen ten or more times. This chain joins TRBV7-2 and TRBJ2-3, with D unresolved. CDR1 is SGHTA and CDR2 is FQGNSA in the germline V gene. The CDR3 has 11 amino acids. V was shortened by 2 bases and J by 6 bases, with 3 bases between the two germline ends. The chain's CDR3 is CASSLTDTQYF. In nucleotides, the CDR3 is TGTGCCAGCAGCTTAACTGATACGCAGTATTTT.

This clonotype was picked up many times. DNA for the CDR3: TGTGCCAGCAGCTCCGGGACTAGCGGGGGCTACTCCTACAATGAGCAGTTCTTC. Protein sequence: CASSSGTSGGYSYNEQFF. V and J are TRBV7-3 and TRBJ2-1; 14 positions match TRBD2. The V gene end was trimmed by 4 bases and the J gene end by 0 bases; junction bases not matched to a gene: 5. This CDR3 has 18 amino acids. Germline loops: CDR1 SGHTA, CDR2 FQGTGA.

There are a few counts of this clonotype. The CDR3 coding sequence is TGTGCCAGCATGGACAGGGGGCGTTTGGGGACCCAGTACTTC. Translated: CASMDRGRLGTQYF. V is TRBV27 and J is TRBJ2-5; 11 bases are a match to TRBD1. J gave up 7 bases and V 7 bases, and 8 bases lay outside the gene matches. The CDR3 sequence is 14 residues long. The germline V gene has CDR1 MNHEY and CDR2 SMNVEV (reference sequence).

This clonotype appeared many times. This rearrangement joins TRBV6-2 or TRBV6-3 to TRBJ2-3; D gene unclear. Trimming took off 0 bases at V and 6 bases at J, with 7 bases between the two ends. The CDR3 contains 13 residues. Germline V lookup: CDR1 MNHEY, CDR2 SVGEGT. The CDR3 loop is CASSYSLGDTQYF. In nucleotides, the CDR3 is TGTGCCAGCAGTTACTCGCTGGGGGATACGCAGTATTTT.

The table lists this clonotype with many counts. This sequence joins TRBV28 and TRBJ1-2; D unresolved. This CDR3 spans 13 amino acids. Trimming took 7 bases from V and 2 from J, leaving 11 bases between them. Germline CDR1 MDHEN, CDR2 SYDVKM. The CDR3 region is CASTLLGNYGYTF. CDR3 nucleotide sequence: TGTGCCAGCACACTCCTTGGCAACTATGGCTACACCTTC.

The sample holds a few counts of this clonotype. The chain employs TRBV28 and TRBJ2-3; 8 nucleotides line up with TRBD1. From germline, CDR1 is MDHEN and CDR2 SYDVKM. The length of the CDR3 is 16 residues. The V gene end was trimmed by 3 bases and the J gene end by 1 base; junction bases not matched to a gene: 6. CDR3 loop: CASSLPPGQGTDTQYF. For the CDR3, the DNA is TGTGCCAGCAGTTTGCCTCCGGGACAGGGCACAGATACGCAGTATTTT.

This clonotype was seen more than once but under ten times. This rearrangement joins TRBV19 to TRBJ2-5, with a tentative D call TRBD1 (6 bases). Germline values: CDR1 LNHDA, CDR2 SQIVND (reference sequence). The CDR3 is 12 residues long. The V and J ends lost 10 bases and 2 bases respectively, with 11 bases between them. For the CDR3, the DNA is TGTGCCACCCCGGGACATCAAGAGACCCAGTACTTC. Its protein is CATPGHQETQYF. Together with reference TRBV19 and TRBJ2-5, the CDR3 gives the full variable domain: DGGITQSPKYLFRKEGQNVTLSCEQNLNHDAMYWYRQDPGQGLRLIYYSQIVNDFQKGDIAEGYSVSREKKESFPLTVTSAQKNPTAFYLCATPGHQETQYFGPGTRLLVL.

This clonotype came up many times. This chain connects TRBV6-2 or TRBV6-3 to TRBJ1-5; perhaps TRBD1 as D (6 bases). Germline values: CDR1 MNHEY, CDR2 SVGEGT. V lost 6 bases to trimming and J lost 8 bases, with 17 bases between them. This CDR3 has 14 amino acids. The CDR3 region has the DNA TGTGCCAGCAGCGAAACAGGGCTGCCGGAGCCCCAGCATTTT. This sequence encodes CASSETGLPEPQHF.

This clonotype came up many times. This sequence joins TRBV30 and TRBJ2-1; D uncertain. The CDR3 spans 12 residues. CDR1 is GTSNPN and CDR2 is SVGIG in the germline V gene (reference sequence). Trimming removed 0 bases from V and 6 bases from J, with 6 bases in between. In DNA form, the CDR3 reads TGTGCCTGGAGTGTGAAGGGCAATGAGCAGTTCTTC. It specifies CAWSVKGNEQFF.

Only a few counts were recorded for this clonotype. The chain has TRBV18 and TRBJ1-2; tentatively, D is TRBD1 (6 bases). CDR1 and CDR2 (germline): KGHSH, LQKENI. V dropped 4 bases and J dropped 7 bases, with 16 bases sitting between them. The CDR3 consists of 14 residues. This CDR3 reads CASSQQGSWSGYTF. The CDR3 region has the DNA TGTGCCAGCTCACAACAGGGAAGTTGGAGTGGCTACACCTTC.

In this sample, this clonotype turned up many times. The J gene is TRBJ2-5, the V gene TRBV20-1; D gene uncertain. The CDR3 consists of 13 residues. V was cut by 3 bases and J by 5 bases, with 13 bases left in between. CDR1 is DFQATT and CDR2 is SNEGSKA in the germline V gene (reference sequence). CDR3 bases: TGCAGTGCTAGCAGGCACATCATGGAGACCCAGTACTTC. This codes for CSASRHIMETQYF.

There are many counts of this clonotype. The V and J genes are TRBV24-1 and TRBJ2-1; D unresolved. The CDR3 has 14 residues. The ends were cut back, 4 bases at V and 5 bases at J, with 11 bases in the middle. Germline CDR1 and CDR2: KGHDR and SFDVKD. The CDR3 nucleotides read TGTGCCACCAGTGACTTTTCGGGTCACAATGAGCAGTTCTTC. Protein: CATSDFSGHNEQFF.

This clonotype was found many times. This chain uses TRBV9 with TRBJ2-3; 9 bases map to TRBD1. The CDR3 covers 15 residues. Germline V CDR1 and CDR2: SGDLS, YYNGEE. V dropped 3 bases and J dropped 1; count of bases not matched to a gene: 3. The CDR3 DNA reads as TGTGCCAGCAGCGCCTGGGACAGGGGCACAGATACGCAGTATTTT. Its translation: CASSAWDRGTDTQYF.

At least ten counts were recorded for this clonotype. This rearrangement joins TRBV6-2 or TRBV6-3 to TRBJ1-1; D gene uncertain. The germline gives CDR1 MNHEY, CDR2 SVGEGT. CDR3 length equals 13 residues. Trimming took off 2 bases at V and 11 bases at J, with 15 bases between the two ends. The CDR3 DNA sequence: TGTGCCAGCAGTTACCGGGCAAACTGGAGTGCTTTCTTT. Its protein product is CASSYRANWSAFF.

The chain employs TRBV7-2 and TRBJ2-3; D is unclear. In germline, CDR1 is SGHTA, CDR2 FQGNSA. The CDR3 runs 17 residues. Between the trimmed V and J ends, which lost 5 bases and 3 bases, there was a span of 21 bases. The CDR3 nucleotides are TGTGCCAGCAGCCATCAACCCGTGTCACCGTTGACAGATACGCAGTATTTT. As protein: CASSHQPVSPLTDTQYF.

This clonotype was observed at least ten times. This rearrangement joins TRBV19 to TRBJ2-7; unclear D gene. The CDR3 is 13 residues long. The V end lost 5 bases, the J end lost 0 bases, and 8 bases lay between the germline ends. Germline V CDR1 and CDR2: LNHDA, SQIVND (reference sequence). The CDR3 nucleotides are TGTGCCAGTAGTCCCGGCGGCTCCTACGAGCAGTACTTC. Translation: CASSPGGSYEQYF.

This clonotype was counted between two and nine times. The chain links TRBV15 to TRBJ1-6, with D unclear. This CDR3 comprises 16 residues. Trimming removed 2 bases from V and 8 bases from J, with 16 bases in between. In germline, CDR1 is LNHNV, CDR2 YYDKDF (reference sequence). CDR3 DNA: TGTGCCACCAGCAGAAAAAAGAGCGGCCTCTATTCACCCCTCCACTTT. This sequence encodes CATSRKKSGLYSPLHF. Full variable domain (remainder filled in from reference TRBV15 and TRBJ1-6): DAMVIQNPRYQVTQFGKPVTLSCSQTLNHNVMYWYQQKSSQAPKLLFHYYDKDFNNEADTPDNFQSRRPNTSFCFLDIRSPGLGDTAMYLCATSRKKSGLYSPLHFGNGTRLTVT.

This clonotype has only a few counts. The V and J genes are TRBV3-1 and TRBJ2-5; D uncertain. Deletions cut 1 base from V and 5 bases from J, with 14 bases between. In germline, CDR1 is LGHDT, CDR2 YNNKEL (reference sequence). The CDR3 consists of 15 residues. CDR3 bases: TGTGCCAGCAGCCAAGCCTCGGACGCCAGGGAGACCCAGTACTTC. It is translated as CASSQASDARETQYF.

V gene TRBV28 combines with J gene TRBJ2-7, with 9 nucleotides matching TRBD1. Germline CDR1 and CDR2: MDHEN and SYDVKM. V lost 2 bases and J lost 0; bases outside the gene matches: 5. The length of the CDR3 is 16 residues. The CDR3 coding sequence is TGTGCCAGCAGTTTACCGCGGGACAGGGACTCCTACGAGCAGTACTTC. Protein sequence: CASSLPRDRDSYEQYF.

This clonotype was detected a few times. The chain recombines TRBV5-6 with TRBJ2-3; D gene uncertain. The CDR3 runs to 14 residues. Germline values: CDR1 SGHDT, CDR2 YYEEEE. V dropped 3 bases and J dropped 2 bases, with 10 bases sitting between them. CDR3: CASSSATHTDTQYF. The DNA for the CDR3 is TGTGCCAGCAGCTCAGCTACGCACACAGATACGCAGTATTTT.

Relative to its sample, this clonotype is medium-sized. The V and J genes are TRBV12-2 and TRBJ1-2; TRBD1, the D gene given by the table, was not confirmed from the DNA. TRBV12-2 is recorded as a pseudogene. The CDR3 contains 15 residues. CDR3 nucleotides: TGTGCAAGTCGCTTAGCAGACAGGGGGCTGAAGGGCTACACCTTC. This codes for CASRLADRGLKGYTF.

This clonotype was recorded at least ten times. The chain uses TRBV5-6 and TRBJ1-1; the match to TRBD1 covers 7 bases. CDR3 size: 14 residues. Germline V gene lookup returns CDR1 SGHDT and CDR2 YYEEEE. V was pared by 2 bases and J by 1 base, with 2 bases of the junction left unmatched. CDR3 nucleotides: TGTGCCAGCAGCTTCCGACAGGGGAACACTGAAGCTTTCTTT. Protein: CASSFRQGNTEAFF.

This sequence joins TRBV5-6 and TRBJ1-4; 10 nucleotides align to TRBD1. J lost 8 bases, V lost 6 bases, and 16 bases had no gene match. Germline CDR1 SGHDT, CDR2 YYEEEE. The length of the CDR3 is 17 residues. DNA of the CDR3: TGTGCCAGCAAGAGGTACCGGTACGGGACAGGGGACGAAAAACTGTTTTTT. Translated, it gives CASKRYRYGTGDEKLFF.

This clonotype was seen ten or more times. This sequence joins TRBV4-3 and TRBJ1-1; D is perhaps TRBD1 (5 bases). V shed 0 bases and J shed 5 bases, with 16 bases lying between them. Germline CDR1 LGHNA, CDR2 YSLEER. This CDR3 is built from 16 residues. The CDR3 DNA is TGCGCCAGCAGCCAAGAAACAGCGGGGGTCGGGACTGAAGCTTTCTTT. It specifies CASSQETAGVGTEAFF.

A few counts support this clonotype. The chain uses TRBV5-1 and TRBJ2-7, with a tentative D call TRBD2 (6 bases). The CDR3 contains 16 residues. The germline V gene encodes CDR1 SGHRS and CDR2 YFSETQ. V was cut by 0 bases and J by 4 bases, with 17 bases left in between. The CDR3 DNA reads TGCGCCAGCAGCTTGGGCATCGGCGGGGACTTTTACGAGCAGTACTTC. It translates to CASSLGIGGDFYEQYF.

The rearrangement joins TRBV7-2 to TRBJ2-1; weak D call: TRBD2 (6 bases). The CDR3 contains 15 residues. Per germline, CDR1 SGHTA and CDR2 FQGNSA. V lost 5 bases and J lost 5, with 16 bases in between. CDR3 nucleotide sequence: TGTGCCAGCAGCCATACCACTAGCCTCAACAATGAGCAGTTCTTC. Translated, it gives CASSHTTSLNNEQFF.

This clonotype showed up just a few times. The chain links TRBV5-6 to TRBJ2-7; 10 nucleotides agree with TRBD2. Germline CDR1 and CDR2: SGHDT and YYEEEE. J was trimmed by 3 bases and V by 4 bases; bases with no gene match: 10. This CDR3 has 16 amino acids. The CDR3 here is CASSHLAGGLNYEQYF. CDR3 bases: TGTGCCAGCAGCCACTTAGCGGGGGGCCTAAACTACGAGCAGTACTTC.

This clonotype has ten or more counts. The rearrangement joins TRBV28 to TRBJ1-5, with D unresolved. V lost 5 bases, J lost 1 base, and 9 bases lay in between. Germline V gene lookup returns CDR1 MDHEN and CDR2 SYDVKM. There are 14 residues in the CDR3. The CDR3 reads CASSRSGSNQPQHF. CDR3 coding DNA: TGTGCCAGCAGTCGCAGTGGGAGCAATCAGCCCCAGCATTTT.

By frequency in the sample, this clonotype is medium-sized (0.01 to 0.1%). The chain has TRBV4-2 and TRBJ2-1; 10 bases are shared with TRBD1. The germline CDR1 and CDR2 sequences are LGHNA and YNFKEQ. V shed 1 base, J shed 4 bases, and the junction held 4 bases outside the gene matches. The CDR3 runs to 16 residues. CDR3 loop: CASSQVWDRGYNEQFF. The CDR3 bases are TGTGCCAGCAGCCAAGTGTGGGACAGGGGATACAATGAGCAGTTCTTC.